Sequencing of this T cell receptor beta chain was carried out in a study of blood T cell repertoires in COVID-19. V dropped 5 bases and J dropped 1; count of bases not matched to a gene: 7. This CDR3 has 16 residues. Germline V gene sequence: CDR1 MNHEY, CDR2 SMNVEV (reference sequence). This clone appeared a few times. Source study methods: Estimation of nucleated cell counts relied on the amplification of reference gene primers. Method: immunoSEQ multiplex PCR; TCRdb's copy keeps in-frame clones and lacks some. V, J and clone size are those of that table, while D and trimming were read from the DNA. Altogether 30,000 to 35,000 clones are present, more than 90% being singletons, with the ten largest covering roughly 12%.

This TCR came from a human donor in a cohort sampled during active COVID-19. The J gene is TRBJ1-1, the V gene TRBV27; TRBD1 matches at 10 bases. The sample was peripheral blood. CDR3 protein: CASSPGTGAANTEAFF. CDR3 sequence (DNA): TGTGCCAGCAGTCCGGGGACAGGGGCTGCGAACACTGAAGCTTTCTTT.